This entry describes one TCR beta chain. Blood genomic DNA input for TRB amplification was 250-500 ng. Unmatched junction bases numbered 6, after V lost 8 bases and J lost 3 bases. The CDR3 runs 14 residues. Per germline, CDR1 MNHNS and CDR2 SASEGT. BIOMED2 TRB-A/B primer pools were used in multiplex TRB PCR. TCRdb called the multiplex PCR reads again in MiXCR, with one record for every CDR3 protein. The data hold 20,000 to 25,000 distinct CDR3 sequences, with approximately 28% observed a single time. The sample originates from a study of T and B cells in COVID-19 patients. The sample taken for sequencing was blood. The V call is TRBV6-1, the J call TRBJ2-7; the match to TRBD1 covers 11 bases. The clonotype comes from a human donor who had recovered from COVID-19. CDR3 sequence reads: CASFTGTGGYEQYF. CDR3 in DNA: TGTGCCAGCTTCACCGGGACAGGGGGCTACGAGCAGTACTTC.